This TCR beta chain was retrieved from a study of T cells in Graves' hyperthyroidism and ophthalmopathy. Study information: Pretreatment peripheral blood was obtained at initial diagnosis. Findings and limits, study-wide: The model made its ophthalmopathy prediction, and onset followed a median about 6 months later. Within blood appeared most thyroid clonotypes that had expanded above 0.001.

Patients having uncontrolled infection, another autoimmune disease, pregnancy or lactation were not included. V dropped 7 bases and J dropped 7; count of bases not matched to a gene: 6. CDR1 and CDR2 (germline): SQVTM, ANQGSEA. This CDR3 has 12 residues. This clonotype was counted at least ten times. Its antigen is currently unknown. RNA transcripts gave rise to amplified TCR beta CDR3 regions. Using the HTBI primer set, a first-round RT-PCR was run on the TCR CDR3. TCRdb re-called the multiplex PCR reads with MiXCR, one entry per CDR3 protein. Among roughly 290,000 distinct CDR3 sequences listed, over 15% were seen once.

The sequence was obtained from a woman in her sixties or seventies with Graves' ophthalmopathy. Specimen: blood. V usage is TRBV29-1 and J usage is TRBJ1-2, with 10 bases aligning to TRBD1. CDR3 nucleotide sequence: TGCAGCGCCAGACAGGGGGCGTTTGGCTACACCTTC. Translated: CSARQGAFGYTF.